This T cell receptor (beta chain) was found in a study of molecular identifiers for immune sequencing clone quantification. Generation of bulk TCR libraries relied on previously described methods and listed TCR primers. TCRdb passed the PCR reads through MiXCR, listing each CDR3 protein once. Of hundreds of thousands of distinct CDR3 sequences listed, approximately 24% are singletons. In the sort, naive CD8 T cells were defined as CD8+CD4-CCR7+CD45RA+. This clonotype was counted many times. V was cut by 4 bases and J by 5 bases, with 16 bases left in between. The germline V gene encodes CDR1 LGHDT and CDR2 YNNKEL (reference sequence). The CDR3 contains 15 residues.

The genes are TRBV3-1 and TRBJ2-3, with a weak D call TRBD1 (5 bases). The receptor was isolated from a human donor in good health. Some libraries in this study had Jurkat cell RNA spiked in. The specimen sequenced was naive CD8+ T cells from blood, with Jurkat cell RNA spiked in. Subset meaning: FACS-sorted CD8+CD4-CCR7+CD45RA+ naive T cells. CDR3 amino acids: CASSPRLQGEDTQYF. The CDR3 bases are TGTGCCAGCAGCCCAAGGCTGCAGGGTGAAGATACGCAGTATTTT.